The source of this TCR beta chain is a study of control samples from healthy donors and cancer patients. Repertoires were generated with immunoSEQ multiplex PCR, while TCRdb's copy carries only in-frame clones and drops some. The table shows more than 95,000 clones, with roughly 93% occurring only once. Germline V lookup: CDR1 MNHEY, CDR2 SVGAGI. This CDR3 has 13 amino acids. The V and J ends lost 1 base and 4 bases respectively, with 7 bases between them. Material for sequencing was blood. The chain carries TRBV6-5 and TRBJ1-2; unclear D gene. This sequence originates from a young man in good health. The CDR3 DNA reads as TGTGCCAGCAGTTACTTAGGGTTCTATGGCTACACCTTC. Translating it yields CASSYLGFYGYTF.